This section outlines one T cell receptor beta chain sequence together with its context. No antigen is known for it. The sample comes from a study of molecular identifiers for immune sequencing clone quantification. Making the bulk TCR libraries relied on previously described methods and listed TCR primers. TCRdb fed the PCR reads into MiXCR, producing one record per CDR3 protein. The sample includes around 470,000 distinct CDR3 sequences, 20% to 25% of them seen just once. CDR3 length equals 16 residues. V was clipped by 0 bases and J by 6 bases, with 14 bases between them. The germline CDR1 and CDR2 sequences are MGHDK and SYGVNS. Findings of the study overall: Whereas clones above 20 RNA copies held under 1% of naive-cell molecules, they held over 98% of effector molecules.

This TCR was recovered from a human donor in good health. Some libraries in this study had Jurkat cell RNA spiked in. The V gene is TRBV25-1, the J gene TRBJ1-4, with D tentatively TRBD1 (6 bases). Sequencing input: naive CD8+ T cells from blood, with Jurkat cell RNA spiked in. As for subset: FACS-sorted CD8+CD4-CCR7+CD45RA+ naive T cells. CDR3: CASSEYMSGVDEKLFF. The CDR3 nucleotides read TGTGCCAGCAGTGAATATATGTCAGGGGTGGATGAAAAACTGTTTTTT. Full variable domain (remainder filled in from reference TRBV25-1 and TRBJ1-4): EADIYQTPRYLVIGTGKKITLECSQTMGHDKMYWYQQDPGMELHLIHYSYGVNSTEKGDLSSESTVSRIRTEHFPLTLESARPSHTSQYLCASSEYMSGVDEKLFFGSGTQLSVL.